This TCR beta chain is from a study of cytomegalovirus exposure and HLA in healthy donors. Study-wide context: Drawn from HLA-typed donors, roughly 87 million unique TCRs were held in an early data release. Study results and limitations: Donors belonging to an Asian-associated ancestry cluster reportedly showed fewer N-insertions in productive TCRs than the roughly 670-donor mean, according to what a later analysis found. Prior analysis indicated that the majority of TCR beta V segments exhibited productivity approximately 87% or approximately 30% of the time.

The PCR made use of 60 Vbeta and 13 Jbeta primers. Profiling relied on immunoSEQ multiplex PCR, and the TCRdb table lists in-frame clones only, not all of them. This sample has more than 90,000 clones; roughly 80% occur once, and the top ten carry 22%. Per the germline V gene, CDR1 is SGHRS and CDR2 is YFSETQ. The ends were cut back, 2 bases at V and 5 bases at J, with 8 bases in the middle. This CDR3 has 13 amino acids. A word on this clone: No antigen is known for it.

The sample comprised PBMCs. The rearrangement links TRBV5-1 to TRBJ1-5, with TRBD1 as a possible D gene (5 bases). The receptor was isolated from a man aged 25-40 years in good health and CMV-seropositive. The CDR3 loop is CASSLTGDQPQHF. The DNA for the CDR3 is TGCGCCAGCAGCTTAACAGGAGATCAGCCCCAGCATTTT.